This is a list of T cell receptor beta chains from one sample in a study of lymphopenia after photon versus proton radiotherapy. Produced via immunoSEQ multiplex PCR; TCRdb's table is partial and in-frame only. The profile shows around 64,000 clones, around 92% of them singletons. The specimen was peripheral blood, collected from a patient treated with photon-based radiotherapy. The receptors come from a woman aged 40 to 50 with cholangiocarcinoma. The CDR3 runs from the conserved cysteine through the conserved F or W. Fields, in order: D gene, V gene, clone size, J gene, CDR3 protein, CDR3 DNA. D genes are given only for firm matches. A clone size is listed for some rows: how often the clone was seen (once, few, many), or a class if it is expanded.

>-|TRBV7-2|-|TRBJ2-7
CASSLGGLGGSYEQYF
TGTGCCAGCAGCTTAGGGGGGCTAGGAGGCTCCTACGAGCAGTACTTC
>-|TRBV10-3|-|TRBJ2-1
CATLTGSSYNEQFF
TGTGCCACCCTAACAGGGAGCTCCTACAATGAGCAGTTCTTC
>-|TRBV29-1|-|TRBJ1-4
CSVGEVKEKLFF
TGCAGCGTTGGGGAGGTGAAGGAAAAACTGTTTTTT
>TRBD1|TRBV6-5|-|TRBJ2-3
CASSPGTGTDTQYF
TGTGCCAGCAGCCCTGGGACAGGCACAGATACGCAGTATTTT
>-|TRBV11-2|-|TRBJ2-7
CASSSFLGGGKPYEQYF
TGTGCCAGCAGCTCGTTTCTGGGGGGAGGAAAACCCTACGAGCAGTACTTC
>-|TRBV6-5|-|TRBJ1-3
CASGRWGSGNTIYF
TGTGCCAGCGGACGATGGGGCTCTGGAAACACCATATATTTT
>-|TRBV4-2|-|TRBJ1-2
CASNDGTVFHGYTF
TGTGCCAGCAACGATGGGACGGTCTTCCATGGCTACACCTTC
>TRBD2|TRBV4-1|-|TRBJ2-1
CASSQEVAGAYNEQFF
TGCGCCAGCAGCCAAGAAGTAGCGGGGGCCTACAATGAGCAGTTCTTC
>TRBD1|TRBV7-6|-|TRBJ2-7
CASSDLLGQGAREQYF
TGTGCCAGCAGCGACCTCCTGGGACAGGGGGCGCGTGAGCAGTACTTC
>-|TRBV7-2|-|TRBJ2-7
CASSPGASPEQYF
TGTGCCAGCAGTCCTGGGGCCTCCCCCGAGCAGTACTTC
>-|TRBV30|-|TRBJ1-2
CAWSRGVGYTF
TGTGCCTGGAGTAGAGGGGTTGGCTACACCTTC
>-|TRBV9|-|TRBJ1-2
CASNNYLYGYTF
TGTGCCAGCAACAATTACCTGTATGGCTACACCTTC
>-|TRBV2|once|TRBJ2-7
CASSVQRDRIEQYF
TGTGCCAGCAGTGTTCAACGGGACCGTATCGAGCAGTACTTC
>-|TRBV23-1|-|TRBJ1-1
CASTRRDRNTEAFF
TGCGCCAGCACCCGAAGAGACAGAAACACTGAAGCTTTCTTT
>-|TRBV19|-|TRBJ2-3
CASSIPSSAGVTDTQYF
TGTGCCAGTAGTATACCGTCGTCAGCGGGTGTAACAGATACGCAGTATTTT
>-|TRBV5-6|-|TRBJ2-1
CASSFWGSPFNEQFF
TGTGCCAGCAGCTTTTGGGGGAGCCCCTTCAATGAGCAGTTCTTC
>-|TRBV6-1|-|TRBJ1-2
CASFYYGYTF
TGTGCCAGCTTCTACTATGGCTACACCTTC
>-|TRBV9|-|TRBJ1-6
CASSGTSLNSPLHF
TGTGCCAGCAGCGGGACTTCATTAAATTCACCCCTCCACTTT
>TRBD2|TRBV10-3|-|TRBJ2-7
CAISEEASGAYEQYF
TGTGCCATCAGTGAGGAGGCTAGCGGGGCCTACGAGCAGTACTTC
>-|TRBV9|-|TRBJ1-6
CASSGGVPNSPLHF
TGTGCCAGCAGCGGGGGGGTACCGAATTCACCCCTCCACTTT
>-|TRBV7-3|-|TRBJ1-2
CASSRDPVGGYTF
TGTGCCAGCAGCCGGGACCCCGTTGGTGGCTACACCTTC
>TRBD1|TRBV4-1|-|TRBJ1-1
CASSQTGVITEAFF
TGCGCCAGCAGCCAGACAGGGGTAATCACTGAAGCTTTCTTT
>TRBD1|TRBV5-1|-|TRBJ1-5
CASSFAGGGNQPQHF
TGCGCCAGCAGCTTCGCAGGGGGAGGCAATCAGCCCCAGCATTTT
>TRBD1|TRBV7-9|-|TRBJ1-1
CASSFGTGSRTEAFF
TGTGCCAGCAGCTTTGGGACAGGGTCGAGGACTGAAGCTTTCTTT
>-|TRBV6-5|-|TRBJ1-1
CASSRTADTEAFF
TGTGCCAGCAGTCGGACAGCGGACACTGAAGCTTTCTTT
>-|TRBV2|few|TRBJ2-7
CASRTVTTYEQYF
TGTGCCAGCAGAACGGTCACCACCTACGAGCAGTACTTC
>-|TRBV7-6|-|TRBJ1-1
CASSPTENTEAFF
TGTGCCAGCAGCCCCACAGAGAACACTGAAGCTTTCTTT
>-|TRBV19|-|TRBJ1-1
CASSFQDTRPMNTEAFF
TGTGCCAGTAGTTTCCAAGACACGAGACCCATGAACACTGAAGCTTTCTTT
>-|TRBV6-1|-|TRBJ1-3
CASSESAGVGNTIYF
TGTGCCAGCAGTGAGTCGGCAGGGGTTGGAAACACCATATATTTT
>TRBD1|TRBV4-1|-|TRBJ1-2
CASSPVTGSGYTF
TGCGCCAGCAGCCCAGTGACAGGGAGTGGCTACACCTTC
>TRBD1|TRBV4-2|-|TRBJ1-3
CASSQAGDRAGNTIYF
TGTGCCAGCAGCCAAGCGGGGGACAGGGCTGGAAACACCATATATTTT
>-|TRBV2|-|TRBJ2-7
CASSVVGYEQYF
TGTGCCAGCAGTGTAGTGGGGTACGAGCAGTACTTC
>-|TRBV5-1|-|TRBJ2-7
CASSSNYRERTYEQYF
TGCGCCAGCAGCTCCAACTACCGGGAGAGAACCTACGAGCAGTACTTC
>-|TRBV6-6|-|TRBJ2-3
CASRDERPGKDTQYF
TGTGCCAGCAGGGACGAGCGTCCCGGTAAGGATACGCAGTATTTT
>-|TRBV30|-|TRBJ2-1
CAWSAPGTHNEQFF
TGTGCCTGGAGTGCCCCCGGGACACACAATGAGCAGTTCTTC
>TRBD2|TRBV7-6|once|TRBJ2-3
CASSLGQTSGGQDTQYF
TGTGCCAGCAGCTTAGGACAGACTAGCGGGGGGCAAGATACGCAGTATTTT
>-|TRBV30|-|TRBJ2-7
CAWSVSYEQYF
TGTGCCTGGAGTGTATCCTACGAGCAGTACTTC
>-|TRBV6-4|-|TRBJ1-1
CASSAREYTEAFF
TGTGCCAGCAGTGCCAGAGAGTACACTGAAGCTTTCTTT
>TRBD2|TRBV5-8|-|TRBJ2-1
CASSLAETPLAGGLNEQFF
TGTGCCAGCAGCTTGGCCGAAACTCCACTAGCGGGGGGACTCAATGAGCAGTTCTTC
>-|TRBV21-1|-|TRBJ2-7
CASSKAQDGGRYEQYF
TGTGCCAGCAGCAAAGCGCAGGACGGCGGACGGTACGAGCAGTACTTC
>-|TRBV10-2|-|TRBJ2-3
CASSDPSASDTQYF
TGCGCCAGCAGTGATCCTAGCGCCTCAGATACGCAGTATTTT
>-|TRBV21-1|-|TRBJ1-2
CASSATVNGYTF
TGTGCCAGCAGCGCGACAGTCAATGGCTACACCTTC
>TRBD1|TRBV28|-|TRBJ2-7
CATTTGTGGEQYF
TGTGCCACCACCACCGGGACAGGGGGCGAGCAGTACTTC
>TRBD1|TRBV6-1|-|TRBJ2-7
CASTGGATLSYEQYF
TGTGCCAGCACAGGGGGCGCAACCCTCTCCTACGAGCAGTACTTC
>-|TRBV5-4|-|TRBJ1-1
CASSGPSGDFAEAFF
TGTGCCAGCAGTGGGCCGTCAGGGGATTTCGCTGAAGCTTTCTTT
>-|TRBV9|-|TRBJ2-1
CASSATTGNNEQFF
TGTGCCAGCAGCGCGACAACAGGGAACAATGAGCAGTTCTTC
>TRBD2|TRBV19|-|TRBJ2-1
CATKPLAGSYNEQFF
TGTGCCACCAAGCCCCTAGCGGGCTCCTACAATGAGCAGTTCTTC
>-|TRBV28|-|TRBJ1-4
CASSTFNEKLFF
TGTGCCAGCAGTACCTTTAATGAAAAACTGTTTTTT
>-|TRBV27|-|TRBJ2-1
CASSLTGPAGGEQFF
TGTGCCAGCAGTTTAACTGGTCCAGCCGGGGGTGAGCAGTTCTTC
>-|TRBV19|-|TRBJ2-6
CASSISQFSGANVLTF
TGTGCCAGTAGTATATCGCAGTTCTCTGGGGCCAACGTCCTGACTTTC
>-|TRBV19|-|TRBJ1-1
CASSDGGVLNTEAFF
TGTGCCAGTAGCGATGGAGGGGTTCTGAACACTGAAGCTTTCTTT
>-|TRBV28|-|TRBJ1-2
CASSLSKADYGYTF
TGTGCCAGCAGTTTATCCAAGGCCGACTATGGCTACACCTTC